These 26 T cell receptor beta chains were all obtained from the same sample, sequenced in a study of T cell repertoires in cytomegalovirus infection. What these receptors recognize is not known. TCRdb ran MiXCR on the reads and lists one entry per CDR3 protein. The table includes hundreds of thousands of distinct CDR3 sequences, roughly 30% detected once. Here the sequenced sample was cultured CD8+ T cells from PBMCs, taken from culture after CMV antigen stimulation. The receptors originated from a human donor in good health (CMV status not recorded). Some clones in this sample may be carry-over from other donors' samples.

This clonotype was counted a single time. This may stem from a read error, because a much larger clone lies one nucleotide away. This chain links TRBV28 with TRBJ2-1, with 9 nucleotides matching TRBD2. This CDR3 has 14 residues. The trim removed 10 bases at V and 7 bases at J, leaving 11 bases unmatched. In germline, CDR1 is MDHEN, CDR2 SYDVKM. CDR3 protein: CANIKRGAGNEQFF. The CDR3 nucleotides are TGTGCCAACATTAAGCGGGGGGCTGGAAATGAGCAGTTCTTC.

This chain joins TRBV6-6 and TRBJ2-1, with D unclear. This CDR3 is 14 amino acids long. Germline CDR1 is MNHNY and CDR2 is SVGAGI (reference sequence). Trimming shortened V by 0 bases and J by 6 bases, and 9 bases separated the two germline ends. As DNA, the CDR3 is TGTGCCAGCAGTTACTCAGCTTCGAGCAATGAGCAGTTCTTC. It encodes CASSYSASSNEQFF.

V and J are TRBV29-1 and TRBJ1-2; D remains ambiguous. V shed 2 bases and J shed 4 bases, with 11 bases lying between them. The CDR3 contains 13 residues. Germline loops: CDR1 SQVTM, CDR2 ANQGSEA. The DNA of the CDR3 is TGCAGCGTTGAAATTGGCGGTAGCTATGGCTACACCTTC. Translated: CSVEIGGSYGYTF.

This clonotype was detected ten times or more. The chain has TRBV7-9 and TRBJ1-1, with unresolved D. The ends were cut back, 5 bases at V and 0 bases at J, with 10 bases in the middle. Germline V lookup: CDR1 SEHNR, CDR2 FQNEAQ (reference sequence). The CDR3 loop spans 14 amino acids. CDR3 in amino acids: CASSPTVLNTEAFF. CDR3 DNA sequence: TGTGCCAGCAGCCCTACGGTCTTGAACACTGAAGCTTTCTTT. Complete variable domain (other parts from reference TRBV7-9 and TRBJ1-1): DTGVSQNPRHKITKRGQNVTFRCDPISEHNRLYWYRQTLGQGPEFLTYFQNEAQLEKSRLLSDRFSAERPKGSFSTLEIQRTEQGDSAMYLCASSPTVLNTEAFFGQGTRLTVV.

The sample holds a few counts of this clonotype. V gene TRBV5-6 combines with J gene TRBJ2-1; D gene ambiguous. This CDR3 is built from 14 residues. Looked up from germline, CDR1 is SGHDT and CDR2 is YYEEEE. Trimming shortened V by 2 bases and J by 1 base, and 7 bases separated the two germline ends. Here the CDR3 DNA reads TGTGCCAGCAGCTTCTGGGGATCCTACAATGAGCAGTTCTTC. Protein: CASSFWGSYNEQFF.

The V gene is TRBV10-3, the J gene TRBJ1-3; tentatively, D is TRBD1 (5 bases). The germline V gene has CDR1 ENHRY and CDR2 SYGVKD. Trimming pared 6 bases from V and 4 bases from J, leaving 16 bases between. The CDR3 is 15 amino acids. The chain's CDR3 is CAIRTSGTSGNTIYF. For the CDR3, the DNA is TGTGCCATCAGGACCTCCGGGACCTCCGGAAACACCATATATTTT.

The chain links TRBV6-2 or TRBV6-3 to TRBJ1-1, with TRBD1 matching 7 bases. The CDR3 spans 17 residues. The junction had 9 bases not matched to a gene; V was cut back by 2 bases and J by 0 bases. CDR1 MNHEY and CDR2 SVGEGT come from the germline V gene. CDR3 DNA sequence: TGTGCCAGCAGTTACCGGAGGACAGGTCAAATGAACACTGAAGCTTTCTTT. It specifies CASSYRRTGQMNTEAFF.

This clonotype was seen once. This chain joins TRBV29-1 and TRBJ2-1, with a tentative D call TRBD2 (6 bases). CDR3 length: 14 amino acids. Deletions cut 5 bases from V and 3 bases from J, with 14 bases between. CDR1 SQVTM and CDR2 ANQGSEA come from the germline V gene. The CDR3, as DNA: TGCAGCGTTTTCGGGGGTCTGGGCTACAATGAGCAGTTCTTC. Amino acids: CSVFGGLGYNEQFF.

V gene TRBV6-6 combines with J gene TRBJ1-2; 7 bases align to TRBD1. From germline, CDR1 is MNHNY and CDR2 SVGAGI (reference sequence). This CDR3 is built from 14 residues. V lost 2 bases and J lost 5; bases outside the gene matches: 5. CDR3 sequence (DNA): TGTGCCAGCAGTTACGTAGGGGGCAGTTATGGCTACACCTTC. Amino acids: CASSYVGGSYGYTF.

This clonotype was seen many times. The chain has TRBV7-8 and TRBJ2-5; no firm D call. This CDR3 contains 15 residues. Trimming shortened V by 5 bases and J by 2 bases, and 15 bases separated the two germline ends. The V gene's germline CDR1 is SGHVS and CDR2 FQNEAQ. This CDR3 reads CASSPAQVTQETQYF. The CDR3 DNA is TGTGCCAGCAGCCCAGCCCAGGTCACGCAAGAGACCCAGTACTTC.

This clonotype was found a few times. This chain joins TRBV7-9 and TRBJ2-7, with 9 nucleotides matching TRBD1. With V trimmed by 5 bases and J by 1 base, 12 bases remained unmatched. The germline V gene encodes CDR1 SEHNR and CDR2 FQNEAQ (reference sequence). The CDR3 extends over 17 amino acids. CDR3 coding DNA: TGTGCCAGCAGCCAAGATTGGACAGGGGACCCTTCCTACGAGCAGTACTTC. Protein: CASSQDWTGDPSYEQYF.

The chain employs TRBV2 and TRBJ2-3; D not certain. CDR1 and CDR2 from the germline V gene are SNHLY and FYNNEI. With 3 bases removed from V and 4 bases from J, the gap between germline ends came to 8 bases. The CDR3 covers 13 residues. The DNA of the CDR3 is TGTGCCAGCAGTGACATCGACTCAGATACGCAGTATTTT. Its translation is CASSDIDSDTQYF.

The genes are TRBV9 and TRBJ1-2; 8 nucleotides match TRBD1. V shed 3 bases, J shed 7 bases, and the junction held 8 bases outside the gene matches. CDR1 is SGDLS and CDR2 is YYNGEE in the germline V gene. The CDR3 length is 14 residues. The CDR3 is CASSGPRGPGGYTF. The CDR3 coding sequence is TGTGCCAGCAGCGGACCCAGGGGGCCGGGTGGCTACACCTTC.

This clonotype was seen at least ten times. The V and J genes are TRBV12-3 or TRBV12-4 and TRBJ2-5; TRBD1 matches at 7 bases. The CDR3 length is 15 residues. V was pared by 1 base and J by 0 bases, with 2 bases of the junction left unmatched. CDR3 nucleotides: TGTGCCAGCAGTTTAGGAACAGGGGACCAAGAGACCCAGTACTTC. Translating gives CASSLGTGDQETQYF.

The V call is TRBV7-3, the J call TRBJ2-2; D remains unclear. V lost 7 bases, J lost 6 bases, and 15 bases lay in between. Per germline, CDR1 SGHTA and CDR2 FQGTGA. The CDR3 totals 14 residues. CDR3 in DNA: TGTGCCAGCACCGGCTGGGAATCGGCCGGGGAGCTGTTTTTT. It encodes CASTGWESAGELFF. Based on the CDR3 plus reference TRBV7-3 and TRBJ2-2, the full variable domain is GAGVSQTPSNKVTEKGKYVELRCDPISGHTALYWYRQSLGQGPEFLIYFQGTGAADDSGLPNDRFFAVRPEGSVSTLKIQRTERGDSAVYLCASTGWESAGELFFGEGSRLTVL.

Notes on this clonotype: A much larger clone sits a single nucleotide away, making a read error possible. The CDR3 DNA reads as TGTGCGATCAGACAGGGGCCTCACAATGAGCAGTTCTTC. This gives the protein CAIRQGPHNEQFF. This rearrangement joins TRBV7-8 to TRBJ2-1; 8 bases align to TRBD1. This CDR3 is built from 13 residues. Germline CDR1 is SGHVS and CDR2 is FQNEAQ.

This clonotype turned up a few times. This chain's CDR3 is CASSQRTLNTGELFF. In nucleotides, the CDR3 is TGCGCCAGCAGCCAACGGACACTTAACACCGGGGAGCTGTTTTTT. The chain has TRBV4-3 and TRBJ2-2, with D possibly matching TRBD1 (5 bases). V lost 2 bases, J lost 2 bases, and 9 bases lay in between. The CDR3 runs 15 residues. CDR1 and CDR2 (germline): LGHNA, YSLEER.

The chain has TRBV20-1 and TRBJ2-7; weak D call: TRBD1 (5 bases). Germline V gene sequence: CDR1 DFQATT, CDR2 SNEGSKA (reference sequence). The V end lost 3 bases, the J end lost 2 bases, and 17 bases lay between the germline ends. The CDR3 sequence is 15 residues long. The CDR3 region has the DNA TGCAGTGCTAGCGTGTGGGGCCAGGCTGCCTACGAGCAGTACGTC. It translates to CSASVWGQAAYEQYV.

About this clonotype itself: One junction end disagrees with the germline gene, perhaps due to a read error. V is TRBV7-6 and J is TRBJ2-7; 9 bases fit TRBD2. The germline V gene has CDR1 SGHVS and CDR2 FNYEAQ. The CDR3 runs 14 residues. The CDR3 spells CVSSLGLADDEQYF. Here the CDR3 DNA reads TGTGTCAGCAGCTTGGGACTAGCTGATGACGAGCAGTACTTC.

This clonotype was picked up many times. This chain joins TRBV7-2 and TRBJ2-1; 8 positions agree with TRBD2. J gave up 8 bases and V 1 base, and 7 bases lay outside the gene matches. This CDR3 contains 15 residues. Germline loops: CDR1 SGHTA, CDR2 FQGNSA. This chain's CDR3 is CASSLDSGARYEQFF. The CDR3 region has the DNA TGTGCCAGCAGCTTAGATAGCGGGGCGAGGTATGAGCAGTTCTTC.

CDR3 sequence: CAISPGLAGVQETQYF. The CDR3, as DNA: TGTGCCATCAGTCCAGGGTTAGCGGGGGTTCAAGAGACCCAGTACTTC. The chain recombines TRBV10-3 with TRBJ2-5, with 9 nucleotides matching TRBD2. From germline, CDR1 is ENHRY and CDR2 SYGVKD. This CDR3 spans 16 amino acids. Trimming took 5 bases from V and 2 from J; bases not matched to a gene: 9.

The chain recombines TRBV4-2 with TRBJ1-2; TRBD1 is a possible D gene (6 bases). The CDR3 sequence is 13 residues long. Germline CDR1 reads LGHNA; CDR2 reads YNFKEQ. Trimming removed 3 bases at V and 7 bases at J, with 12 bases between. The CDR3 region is CASSHYGQLGYTF. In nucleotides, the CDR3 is TGTGCCAGCAGCCACTACGGACAGCTTGGCTACACCTTC.

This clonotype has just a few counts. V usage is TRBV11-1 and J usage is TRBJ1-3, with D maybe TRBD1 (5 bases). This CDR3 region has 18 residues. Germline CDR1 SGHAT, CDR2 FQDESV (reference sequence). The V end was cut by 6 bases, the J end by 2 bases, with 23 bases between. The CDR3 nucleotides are TGTGCCAGCAGGGACTACGGGAGCGTCACAGGAACTGGAAACACCATATATTTT. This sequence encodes CASRDYGSVTGTGNTIYF.

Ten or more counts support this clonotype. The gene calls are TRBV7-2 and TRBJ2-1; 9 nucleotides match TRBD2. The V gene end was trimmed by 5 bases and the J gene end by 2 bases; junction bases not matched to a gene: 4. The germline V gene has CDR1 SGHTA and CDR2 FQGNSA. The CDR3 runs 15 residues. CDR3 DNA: TGTGCCAGCAGCCACCTAGCGGGGCCCTACAATGAGCAGTTCTTC. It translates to CASSHLAGPYNEQFF.

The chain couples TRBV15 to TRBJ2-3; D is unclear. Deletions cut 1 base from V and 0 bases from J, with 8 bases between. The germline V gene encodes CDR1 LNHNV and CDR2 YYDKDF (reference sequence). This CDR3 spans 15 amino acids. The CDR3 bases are TGTGCCACCAGCAGAGCGCAGTTCAGCACAGATACGCAGTATTTT. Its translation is CATSRAQFSTDTQYF.

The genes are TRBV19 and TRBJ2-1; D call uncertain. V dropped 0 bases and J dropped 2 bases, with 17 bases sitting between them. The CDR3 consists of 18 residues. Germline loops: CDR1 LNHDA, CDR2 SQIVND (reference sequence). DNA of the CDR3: TGTGCCAGTAGTATAGATGAATACGGCCGTGTGGCCTACAATGAGCAGTTCTTC. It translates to CASSIDEYGRVAYNEQFF.